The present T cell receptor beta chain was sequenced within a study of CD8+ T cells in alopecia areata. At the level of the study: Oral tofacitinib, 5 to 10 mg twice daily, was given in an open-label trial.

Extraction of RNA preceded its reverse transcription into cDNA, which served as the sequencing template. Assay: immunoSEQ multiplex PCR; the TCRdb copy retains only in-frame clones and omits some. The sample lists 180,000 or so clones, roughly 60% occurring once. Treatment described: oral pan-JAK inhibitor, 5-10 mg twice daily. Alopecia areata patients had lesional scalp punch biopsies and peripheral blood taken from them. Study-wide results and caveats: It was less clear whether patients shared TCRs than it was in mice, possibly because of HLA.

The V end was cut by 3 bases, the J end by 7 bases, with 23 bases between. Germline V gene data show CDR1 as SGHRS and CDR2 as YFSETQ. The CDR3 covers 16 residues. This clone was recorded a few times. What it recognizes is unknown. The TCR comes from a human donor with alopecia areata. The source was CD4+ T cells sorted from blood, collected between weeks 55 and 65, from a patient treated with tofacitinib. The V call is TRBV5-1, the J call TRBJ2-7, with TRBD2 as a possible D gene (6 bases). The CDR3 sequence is CASSSGLTATPGEQYF. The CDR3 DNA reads TGCGCCAGCAGCTCGGGACTCACCGCTACCCCTGGGGAGCAGTACTTC. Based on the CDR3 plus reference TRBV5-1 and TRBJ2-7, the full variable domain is KAGVTQTPRYLIKTRGQQVTLSCSPISGHRSVSWYQQTPGQGLQFLFEYFSETQRNKGNFPGRFSGRQFSNSRSEMNVSTLELGDSALYLCASSSGLTATPGEQYFGPGTRLTVT.